The 7 T cell receptor beta chains reported below all come from one sample, sequenced in a study of early T cells in non-severe SARS-CoV-2 infection. TCRdb ran MiXCR on the 5' RACE reads and lists one entry per CDR3 protein. Of approximately 30,000 distinct CDR3 sequences listed, around 7% are singletons. Sequencing was performed on whole blood, taken at baseline. The receptor set was obtained from an adult who was a healthcare worker with PCR-confirmed SARS-CoV-2 infection or an uninfected control (not recorded which).

This clonotype was seen a few times. The rearrangement joins TRBV28 to TRBJ2-5; D not resolved. Germline CDR1 and CDR2: MDHEN and SYDVKM. The germline V and J ends were trimmed by 6 bases and 4 bases, with 9 bases remaining between them. The CDR3 loop spans 12 amino acids. CDR3 loop: CASSSPGETQYF. In nucleotides, the CDR3 is TGTGCCAGCAGCTCGCCGGGAGAGACCCAGTACTTC.

The rearrangement joins TRBV29-1 to TRBJ1-1, with a possible D match to TRBD1 (5 bases). This CDR3 comprises 12 residues. The V gene's germline CDR1 is SQVTM and CDR2 ANQGSEA. The ends were cut back, 7 bases at V and 5 bases at J, with 14 bases in the middle. CDR3 protein: CSAIPGATEAFF. Written as DNA, the CDR3 is TGCAGCGCGATCCCCGGGGCTACTGAAGCTTTCTTT.

This clonotype was picked up a small number of times. The chain has TRBV21-1 and TRBJ2-7; the DNA was not compared with TRBD2, the D call given in the table. TRBV21-1 is described as a pseudogene. CDR3 length: 18 amino acids. The CDR3 region has the DNA TGTGCCAGCAGCAAAGTTGCCCCTAGCGGGAGGGAAGCCTACGAGCAGTACTTC. This encodes CASSKVAPSGREAYEQYF.

The rearrangement uses TRBV2 and TRBJ1-1; D is possibly TRBD1 (5 bases). The CDR3 loop spans 13 amino acids. Germline CDR1 is SNHLY and CDR2 is FYNNEI. V shed 6 bases and J shed 6 bases, with 14 bases lying between them. CDR3 sequence (DNA): TGTGCCAGCAGAGCCCCAGGGATTGCTGAAGCTTTCTTT. It specifies CASRAPGIAEAFF.

This clonotype was counted between two and nine times. The chain links TRBV18 to TRBJ1-3; 7 nucleotides match TRBD1. V gave up 3 bases and J gave up 0 bases; unmatched junction bases: 11. Germline CDR1 reads KGHSH; CDR2 reads LQKENI. The CDR3 length is 18 residues. The CDR3 reads CASSPVTGTAFSGNTIYF. CDR3 in DNA: TGTGCCAGCTCACCGGTCACCGGGACAGCTTTCTCTGGAAACACCATATATTTT.

The chain uses TRBV13 and TRBJ1-1; 7 bases line up with TRBD1. The ends lost 5 bases at V and 0 bases at J; junction bases unmatched: 3. The CDR3 loop spans 14 amino acids. Germline CDR1 and CDR2: PRHDT and FYEKMQ (reference sequence). The CDR3 reads CASSVQGMNTEAFF. The CDR3 nucleotides are TGTGCCAGCAGCGTACAGGGGATGAACACTGAAGCTTTCTTT.

This clonotype has a count of ten or more. The V call is TRBV29-1, the J call TRBJ2-1, with 10 bases identical to TRBD2. The CDR3 totals 14 residues. Germline V CDR1 and CDR2: SQVTM, ANQGSEA. Trimming at V came to 8 bases and at J to 6 bases, leaving 10 bases not matched to a gene. Here the CDR3 DNA reads TGCAGCCACACGGCAGCTAGCGGGGGCAATGAGCAGTTCTTC. Its translation is CSHTAASGGNEQFF.